This T cell receptor (beta chain) was profiled in a study of OX40 agonist ivuxolimab in advanced cancers. In germline, CDR1 is SGDLS, CDR2 YYNGEE. This CDR3 region has 15 residues. After removal of 2 bases from V and 8 bases from J, the junction contained 6 bases not matched to a gene. Comment on this clone: Its matching antigen is unknown.

Here immunoSEQ multiplex PCR was the method, and the copy in TCRdb shows in-frame clones only, minus some. This table holds approximately 58,000 clones, approximately 81% found once. Excluded were patients having autoimmune disease history or systemic immunosuppression. Findings and limits, study-wide: CD4+ T cells averaged fewer expanded clones than CD8+ T cells.

The V and J genes are TRBV9 and TRBJ2-2; 10 nucleotides agree with TRBD2. This specimen was CD4+ or CD8+ T cells sorted from blood, taken in a trial of the OX40 agonist ivuxolimab. This receptor was obtained from an adult with an advanced solid tumor such as melanoma, head and neck, liver or kidney cancer. The CDR3 reads CASSVSGRAGGELFF. The CDR3 region has the DNA TGTGCCAGCAGCGTCAGCGGGAGGGCTGGTGGGGAGCTGTTTTTT.